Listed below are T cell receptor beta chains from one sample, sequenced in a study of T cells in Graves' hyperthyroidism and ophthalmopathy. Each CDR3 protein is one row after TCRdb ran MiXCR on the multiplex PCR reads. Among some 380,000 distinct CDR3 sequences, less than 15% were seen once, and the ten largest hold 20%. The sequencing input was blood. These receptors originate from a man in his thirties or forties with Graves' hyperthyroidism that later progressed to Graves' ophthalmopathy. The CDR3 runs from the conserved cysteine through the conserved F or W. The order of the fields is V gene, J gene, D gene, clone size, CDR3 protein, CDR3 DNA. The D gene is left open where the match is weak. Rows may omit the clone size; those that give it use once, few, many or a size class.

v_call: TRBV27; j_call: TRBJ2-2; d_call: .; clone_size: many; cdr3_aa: CASSLSWAGELFF; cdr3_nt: TGTGCCAGCAGTTTATCGTGGGCCGGGGAGCTGTTTTTT
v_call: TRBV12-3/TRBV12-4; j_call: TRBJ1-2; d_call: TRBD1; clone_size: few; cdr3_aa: CASSADREGYGYTF; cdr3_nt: TGTGCCAGCAGTGCAGACAGGGAGGGCTATGGCTACACCTTC
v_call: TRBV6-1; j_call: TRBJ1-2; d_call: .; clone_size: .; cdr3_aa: CASSGGVLNYGYTF; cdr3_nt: TGTGCCAGCAGTGGAGGGGTCCTTAACTATGGCTACACCTTC
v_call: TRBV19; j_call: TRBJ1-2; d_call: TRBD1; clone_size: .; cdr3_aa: CASSPGTGGVDGYTF; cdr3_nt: TGTGCCAGTAGTCCCGGGACAGGGGGCGTCGATGGCTACACCTTC
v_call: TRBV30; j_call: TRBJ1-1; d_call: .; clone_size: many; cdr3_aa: CAWSVHSYTEAFF; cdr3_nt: TGTGCCTGGAGTGTCCACAGCTACACTGAAGCTTTCTTT
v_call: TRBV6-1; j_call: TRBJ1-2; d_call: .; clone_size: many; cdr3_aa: CASSFLRDSYGYTF; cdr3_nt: TGTGCCAGCAGTTTCCTCCGGGACTCCTATGGCTACACCTTC
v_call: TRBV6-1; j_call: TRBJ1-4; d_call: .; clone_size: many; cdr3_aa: CASRHNSATNEKLFF; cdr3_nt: TGTGCCAGCAGGCATAACAGCGCAACTAATGAAAAACTGTTTTTT
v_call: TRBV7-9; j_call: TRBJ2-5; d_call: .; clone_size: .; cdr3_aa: CASSFFAGGGTQYF; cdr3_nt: TGTGCCAGCAGCTTTTTCGCGGGTGGCGGGACCCAGTACTTC
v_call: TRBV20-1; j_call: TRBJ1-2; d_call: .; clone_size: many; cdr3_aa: CSARDMRRQSLDGYTF; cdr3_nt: TGCAGTGCTAGAGATATGCGACGGCAGAGCCTTGATGGCTACACCTTC
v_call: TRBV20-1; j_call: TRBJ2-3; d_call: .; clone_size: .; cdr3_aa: CSARDLIGGADTQYF; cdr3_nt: TGCAGTGCTAGAGATTTAATAGGCGGGGCAGATACGCAGTATTTT
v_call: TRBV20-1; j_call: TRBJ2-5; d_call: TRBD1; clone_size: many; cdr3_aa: CSAPRTGKQTQYF; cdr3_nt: TGCAGTGCACCCCGGACAGGGAAACAGACCCAGTACTTC
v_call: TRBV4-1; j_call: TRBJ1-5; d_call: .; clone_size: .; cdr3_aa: CASSQDGTRGQPQHF; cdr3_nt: TGCGCCAGCAGCCAAGACGGGACACGTGGTCAGCCCCAGCATTTT
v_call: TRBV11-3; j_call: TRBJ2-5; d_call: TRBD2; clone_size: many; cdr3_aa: CASSRAGLAGGRETQYF; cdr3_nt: TGTGCCAGCAGCCGGGCCGGACTAGCGGGGGGCCGGGAGACCCAGTACTTC
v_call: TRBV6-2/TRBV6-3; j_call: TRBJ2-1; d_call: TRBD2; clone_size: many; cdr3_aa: CASSTFRLAGVDEQFF; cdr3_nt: TGTGCCAGCAGTACGTTTCGGCTAGCGGGGGTCGATGAGCAGTTCTTC
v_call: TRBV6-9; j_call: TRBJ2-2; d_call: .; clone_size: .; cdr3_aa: CASIDRVGELFF; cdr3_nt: TGTGCCAGCATAGATAGAGTCGGGGAGCTGTTTTTT
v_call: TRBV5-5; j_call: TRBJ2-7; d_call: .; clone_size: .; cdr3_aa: CASSPGAGHYEQYF; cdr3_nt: TGTGCCAGCAGCCCTGGGGCAGGGCACTACGAGCAGTACTTC
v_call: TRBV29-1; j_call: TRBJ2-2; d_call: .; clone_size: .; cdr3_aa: CSVADLNTGELFF; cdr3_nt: TGCAGCGTTGCGGACCTGAACACCGGGGAGCTGTTTTTT
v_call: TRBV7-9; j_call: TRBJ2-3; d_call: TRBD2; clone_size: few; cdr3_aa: CASSPQGGGVDTQYF; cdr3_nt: TGTGCCAGCAGCCCCCAGGGCGGGGGGGTAGATACGCAGTATTTT
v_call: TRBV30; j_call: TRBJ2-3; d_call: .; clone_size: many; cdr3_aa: CAWSSGATDTQYF; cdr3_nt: TGTGCCTGGAGTTCGGGGGCAACAGATACGCAGTATTTT
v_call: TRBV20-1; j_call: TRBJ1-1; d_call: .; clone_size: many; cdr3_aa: CSARGALNTEAFF; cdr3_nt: TGCAGTGCTAGAGGAGCTCTAAACACTGAAGCTTTCTTT
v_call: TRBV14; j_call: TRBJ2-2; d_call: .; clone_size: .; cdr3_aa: CASSRTVANTGELFF; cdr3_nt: TGTGCCAGCAGCCGGACAGTCGCGAACACCGGGGAGCTGTTTTTT
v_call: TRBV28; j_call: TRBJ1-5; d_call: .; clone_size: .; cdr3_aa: CASSRGVGSNQPQHF; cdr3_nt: TGTGCCAGCAGCCGCGGGGTAGGTAGCAATCAGCCCCAGCATTTT
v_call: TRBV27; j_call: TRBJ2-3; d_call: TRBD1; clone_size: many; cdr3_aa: CASSLVAGGRNTQYF; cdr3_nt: TGTGCCAGCAGTTTAGTAGCAGGGGGTAGGAATACGCAGTATTTT
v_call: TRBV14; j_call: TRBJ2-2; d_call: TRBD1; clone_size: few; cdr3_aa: CASSPEQGQALSTGELFF; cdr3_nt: TGTGCCAGCAGCCCCGAACAAGGACAGGCCCTAAGCACCGGGGAGCTGTTTTTT
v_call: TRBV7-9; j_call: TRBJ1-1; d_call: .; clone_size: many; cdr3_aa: CASSTGAEAFF; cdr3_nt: TGTGCCAGCAGCACGGGAGCCGAAGCTTTCTTT
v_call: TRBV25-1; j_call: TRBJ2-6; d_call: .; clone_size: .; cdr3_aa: CASTYTGANVLTF; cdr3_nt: TGTGCCAGCACCTATACTGGGGCCAACGTCCTGACTTTC
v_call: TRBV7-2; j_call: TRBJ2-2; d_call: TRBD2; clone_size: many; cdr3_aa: CASSLARLAGLYTGELFF; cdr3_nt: TGTGCCAGCAGCTTAGCGAGGCTAGCGGGGCTTTACACCGGGGAGCTGTTTTTT
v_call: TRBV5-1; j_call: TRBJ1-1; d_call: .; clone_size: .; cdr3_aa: CASSLARAGAEAFF; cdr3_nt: TGCGCCAGCAGCTTGGCCCGAGCCGGAGCTGAAGCTTTCTTT
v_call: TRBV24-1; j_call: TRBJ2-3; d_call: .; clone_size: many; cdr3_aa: CATSVRSTTTDTQYF; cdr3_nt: TGTGCCACCAGTGTAAGATCAACCACAACAGATACGCAGTATTTT
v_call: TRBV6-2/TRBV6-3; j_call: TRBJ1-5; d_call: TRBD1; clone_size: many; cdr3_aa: CASSFPTGGSSNQPQHF; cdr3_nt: TGTGCCAGCAGTTTTCCGACAGGGGGCTCGAGCAATCAGCCCCAGCATTTT
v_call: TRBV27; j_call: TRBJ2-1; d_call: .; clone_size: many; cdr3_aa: CASSPGGNPSNEQFF; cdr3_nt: TGTGCCAGCAGTCCCGGGGGCAATCCCAGCAATGAGCAGTTCTTC
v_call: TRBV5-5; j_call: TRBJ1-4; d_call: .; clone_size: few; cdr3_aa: CASSLGPRGGTEKLFF; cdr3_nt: TGTGCCAGCAGCTTGGGCCCCCGGGGGGGAACTGAAAAACTGTTTTTT
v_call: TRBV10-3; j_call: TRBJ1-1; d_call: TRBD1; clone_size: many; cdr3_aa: CAISGGQGVGYTEAFF; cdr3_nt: TGTGCCATCAGTGGAGGACAGGGGGTTGGTTACACTGAAGCTTTCTTT
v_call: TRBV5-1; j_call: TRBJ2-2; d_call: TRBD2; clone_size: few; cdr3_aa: CASTYLAGGPPGELFF; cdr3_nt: TGCGCCAGCACCTACTTAGCGGGGGGGCCTCCCGGGGAGCTGTTTTTT
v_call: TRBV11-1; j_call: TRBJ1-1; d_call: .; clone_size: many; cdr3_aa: CASSLRTGDTEAFF; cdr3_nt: TGTGCCAGCAGCCTCCGGACCGGGGACACTGAAGCTTTCTTT
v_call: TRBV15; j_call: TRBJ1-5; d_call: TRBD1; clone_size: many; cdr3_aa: CATSRRGQGDRSPQHF; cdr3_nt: TGTGCCACCAGCAGAAGAGGACAGGGGGACCGGTCGCCCCAGCATTTT
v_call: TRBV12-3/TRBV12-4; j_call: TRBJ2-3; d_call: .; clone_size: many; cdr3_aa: CASTLAGGTDTQYF; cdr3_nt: TGTGCCAGCACCCTCGCCGGGGGCACAGATACGCAGTATTTT
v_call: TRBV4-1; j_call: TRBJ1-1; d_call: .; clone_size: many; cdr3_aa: CASRSTRGPRYTEAFF; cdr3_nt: TGCGCCAGCAGATCAACGCGGGGGCCACGGTACACTGAAGCTTTCTTT
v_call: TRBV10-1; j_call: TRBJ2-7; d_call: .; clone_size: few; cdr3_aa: CASSVGAGAGYEQYF; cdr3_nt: TGCGCCAGCAGTGTTGGCGCAGGGGCTGGCTACGAGCAGTACTTC
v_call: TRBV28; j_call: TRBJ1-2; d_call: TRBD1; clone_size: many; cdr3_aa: CAISQGQTYGYTF; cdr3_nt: TGTGCCATCTCCCAGGGACAGACCTATGGCTACACCTTC
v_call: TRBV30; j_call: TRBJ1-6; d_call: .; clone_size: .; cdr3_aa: CAWSGSWASPLHF; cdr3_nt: TGTGCCTGGAGTGGGTCCTGGGCTTCACCCCTCCACTTT
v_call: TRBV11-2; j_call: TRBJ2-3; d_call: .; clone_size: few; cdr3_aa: CASSWADTDTQYF; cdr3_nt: TGTGCCAGCAGCTGGGCGGACACAGATACGCAGTATTTT
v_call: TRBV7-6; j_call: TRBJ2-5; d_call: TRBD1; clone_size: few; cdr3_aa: CASSLGQSQETQYF; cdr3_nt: TGTGCCAGCAGCTTGGGACAGTCACAAGAGACCCAGTACTTC
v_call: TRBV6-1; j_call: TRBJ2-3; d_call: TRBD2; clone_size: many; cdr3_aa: CASSTVSGGLPDTQYF; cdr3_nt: TGTGCCAGCAGTACTGTTAGCGGGGGGCTCCCAGATACGCAGTATTTT
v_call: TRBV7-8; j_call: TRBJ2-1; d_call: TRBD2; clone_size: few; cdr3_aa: CASSLQTGLAGGNEQFF; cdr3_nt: TGTGCCAGCAGCTTACAGACCGGACTAGCGGGGGGCAATGAGCAGTTCTTC
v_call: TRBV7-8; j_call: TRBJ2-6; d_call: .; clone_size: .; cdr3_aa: CASSPQRLVSGANVLTF; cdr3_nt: TGTGCCAGCAGCCCTCAACGGTTGGTCTCTGGGGCCAACGTCCTGACTTTC
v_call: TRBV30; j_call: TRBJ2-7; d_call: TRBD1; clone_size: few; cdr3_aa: CAWSPGQTYEQYF; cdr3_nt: TGTGCCTGGAGCCCGGGACAGACCTACGAGCAGTACTTC
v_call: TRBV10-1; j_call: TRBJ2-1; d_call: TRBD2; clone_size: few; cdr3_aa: CASSESLGTSFGIEQFF; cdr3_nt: TGCGCCAGCAGTGAATCCCTCGGGACTAGCTTCGGAATTGAGCAGTTCTTC
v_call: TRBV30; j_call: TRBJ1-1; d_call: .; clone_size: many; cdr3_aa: CAWTRGNTEAFF; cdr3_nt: TGTGCCTGGACCAGGGGGAACACTGAAGCTTTCTTT
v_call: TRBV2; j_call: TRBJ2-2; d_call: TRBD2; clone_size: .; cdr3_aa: CASSRLAGYTGELFF; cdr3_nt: TGTGCCAGCAGTAGACTAGCGGGCTACACCGGGGAGCTGTTTTTT
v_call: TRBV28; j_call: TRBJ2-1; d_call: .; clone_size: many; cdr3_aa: CASSLTPPWYNEQFF; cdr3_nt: TGTGCCAGCAGCTTAACCCCACCATGGTACAATGAGCAGTTCTTC
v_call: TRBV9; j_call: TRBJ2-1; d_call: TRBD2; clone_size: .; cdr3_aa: CASSRTSGGASEQFF; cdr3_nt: TGTGCCAGCAGCCGAACTAGCGGGGGGGCCTCTGAGCAGTTCTTC
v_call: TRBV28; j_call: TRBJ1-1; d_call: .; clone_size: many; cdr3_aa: CASSPWVLNTEAFF; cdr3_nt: TGTGCCAGCAGTCCGTGGGTTTTGAACACTGAAGCTTTCTTT
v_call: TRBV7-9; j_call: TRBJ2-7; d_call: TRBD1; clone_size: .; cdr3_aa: CASRGQISYEQYF; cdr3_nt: TGTGCCAGCAGGGGACAGATCTCCTACGAGCAGTACTTC
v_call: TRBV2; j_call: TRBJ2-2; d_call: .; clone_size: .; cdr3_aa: CASSGLLTGELFF; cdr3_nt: TGTGCCAGCAGTGGCCTATTGACCGGGGAGCTGTTTTTT
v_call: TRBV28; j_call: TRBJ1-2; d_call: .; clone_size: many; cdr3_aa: CASRNRTLLYGYTF; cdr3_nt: TGTGCCAGCAGGAACAGGACCCTCCTCTATGGCTACACCTTC
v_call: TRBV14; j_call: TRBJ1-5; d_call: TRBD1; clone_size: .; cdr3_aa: CASSHVTGGFRNQPQHF; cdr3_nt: TGTGCCAGCAGCCATGTCACAGGGGGCTTCCGCAATCAGCCCCAGCATTTT
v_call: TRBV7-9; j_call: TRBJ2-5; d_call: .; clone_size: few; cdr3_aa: CASRGWEETQYF; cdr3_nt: TGTGCCAGCAGGGGGTGGGAAGAGACCCAGTACTTC
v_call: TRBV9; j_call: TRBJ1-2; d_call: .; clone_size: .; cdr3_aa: CASSRSGGHYGYTF; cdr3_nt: TGTGCCAGCAGCCGCAGCGGGGGGCACTATGGCTACACCTTC
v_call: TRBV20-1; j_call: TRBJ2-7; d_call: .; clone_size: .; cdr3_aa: CSASGQFPYEQYF; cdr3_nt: TGCAGTGCTAGCGGTCAGTTCCCCTACGAGCAGTACTTC